The present T cell receptor (beta chain) was sequenced within a study of OX40 agonist ivuxolimab in advanced cancers. Study summary: Patients undergoing dose escalation presented with hepatocellular carcinoma, melanoma, renal cell or head and neck cancer. Whole-study results and caveats: The investigators did not determine what antigen specificity the expanded peripheral T cells had. Expanded clones were, on average, more numerous among CD8+ T cells than CD4+.

Measured with immunoSEQ multiplex PCR; TCRdb has only the in-frame clones, and not every one. The sample holds 69,000 or so clones; about 87% are singletons and the top ten take about 0.6%. Germline CDR1 SGHKS, CDR2 YYEKEE (reference sequence). The V and J ends lost 5 bases and 3 bases, in that order; junction bases with no gene match: 2. The CDR3 spans 14 residues. Notes on this clone: Its antigen remains unidentified.

V is TRBV5-5 and J is TRBJ2-6; 7 bases align to TRBD1. This receptor was identified in an adult with an advanced solid tumor such as melanoma, head and neck, liver or kidney cancer. This specimen consisted of CD4+ or CD8+ T cells sorted from blood, obtained in a trial of the OX40 agonist ivuxolimab. The CDR3 reads CASSQGVGANVLTF. DNA of the CDR3: TGTGCCAGCAGTCAGGGGGTTGGGGCCAACGTCCTGACTTTC.